The rows below give T cell receptor beta chains drawn from one sample of a study of cytotoxic CD8 clonotypes in ibrutinib-treated CLL. Clones were read by immunoSEQ multiplex PCR, and TCRdb kept only the in-frame ones, dropping some. The sample carries fewer than 400,000 clones, 67% recorded once. The input for sequencing was PBMCs, taken after 36 months of ibrutinib treatment. These receptors all come from a human donor with chronic lymphocytic leukemia. Both conserved end residues are part of each CDR3. Fields, in order: J gene, clone size, V gene, D gene, CDR3 DNA, CDR3 protein. A D gene is named only where the DNA matches it firmly. Only part of the rows carry a size: once, few, many, or a class if the clone is expanded.

TRBJ2-5	few	TRBV10-3	.	TGTGCCATCAAGGATCCTTTCGCTTTGTCCGGCGAGACCCAGTACTTC	CAIKDPFALSGETQYF
TRBJ2-7	.	TRBV19	.	TGTGCCAGTAGTCCAGCTCGCAGGACAGAGTTGAGGGAGCAGTACTTC	CASSPARRTELREQYF
TRBJ2-2	.	TRBV19	TRBD2	TGTGCCAGTAGTACGGGAGGGACTAGCGGGACCGGGGAGCTGTTTTTT	CASSTGGTSGTGELFF
TRBJ2-1	few	TRBV5-6	TRBD2	TGTGCCAGCAGCTTGGCCGGACCGTGGACTAGCTCCTACAATGAGCAGTTCTTC	CASSLAGPWTSSYNEQFF
TRBJ2-7	.	TRBV4-3	.	TGCGCCAGCAGCCAAGAGCCAGGAGGTCTTTACGAGCAGTACTTC	CASSQEPGGLYEQYF
TRBJ1-2	.	TRBV28	TRBD1	TGTGCCAGCAGCCCAGCTGACAGGGTTGAAGGCTACACCTTC	CASSPADRVEGYTF
TRBJ2-7	.	TRBV4-3	TRBD2	TGCGCCAGCAGCCTCCATCTAGCGGGTTCCTACGAGCAGTACTTC	CASSLHLAGSYEQYF
TRBJ2-2	.	TRBV5-1	TRBD2	TGCGCCAGCAGTTTCGCCGCTAGCGGGGCGTCAAGCACCGGGGAGCTGTTTTTT	CASSFAASGASSTGELFF
TRBJ2-2	.	TRBV6-5	.	TGTGCCAGCAGTTACGGGACAATCAACACCGGGGAGCTGTTTTTT	CASSYGTINTGELFF
TRBJ2-1	once	TRBV15	TRBD2	TGTGCCACCGGGGCGGGGGGACCCTACAATGAGCAGTTCTTC	CATGAGGPYNEQFF
TRBJ2-2	.	TRBV11-1	.	TGTGCCAGCAGCCCCGCGCCGGGGGCGGGCACCGGGGAGCTGTTTTTT	CASSPAPGAGTGELFF
TRBJ1-5	.	TRBV4-1	.	TGCGCCAGCAGCCAAGGACAAAACCCTACGGGGCCCCAGCATTTT	CASSQGQNPTGPQHF
TRBJ2-4	few	TRBV7-9	.	TGTGCCAGCAGCTTTCCAGGGGTAGCCAAAAACATTCAGTACTTC	CASSFPGVAKNIQYF
TRBJ1-2	few	TRBV5-6	.	TGTGCCAGCAGCTCGGCGGGAGGGGTAGACGGCTACACCTTC	CASSSAGGVDGYTF
TRBJ2-3	.	TRBV6-5	TRBD2	TGTGCCAGCAGTTACTCTGGCGGGGGAAACACAGATACGCAGTATTTT	CASSYSGGGNTDTQYF
TRBJ1-2	.	TRBV6-6	TRBD1	TGTGCCAGCAGTGACGACGACAGGGCCTATGGCTACACCTTC	CASSDDDRAYGYTF
TRBJ1-2	.	TRBV21-1	.	TGTGCCAGCAGCAAAGCCCTCTCCGGGGACAGGGGACCCTATGGCTACACCTTC	CASSKALSGDRGPYGYTF
TRBJ2-6	.	TRBV25-1	.	TGTGCCAGCAGTGCCCTTGCGGCCAACGTCCTGACTTTC	CASSALAANVLTF
TRBJ2-5	.	TRBV4-1	TRBD2	TGCGCCAGCAGCCTCCGGGGGGACCAAGAGACCCAGTACTTC	CASSLRGDQETQYF
TRBJ2-3	.	TRBV25-1	TRBD2	TGTGCCAGCAGTGTTAGCGGGGCGAGCACAGATACGCAGTATTTT	CASSVSGASTDTQYF
TRBJ2-7	.	TRBV7-6	.	TGTGCCAGCAGCTTAGAGGGCCGCACCTACGAGCAGTACTTC	CASSLEGRTYEQYF
TRBJ2-7	.	TRBV4-3	TRBD2	TGCGCCAGCAGCCAGGCTCTAGCGGGACCCCCCTACGAGCAGTACTTC	CASSQALAGPPYEQYF
TRBJ2-1	few	TRBV9	.	TGTGCCAGCAGCGCGGTCAGTTTTAGGGACGTACCAGGGGCAGGGTACAATGAGCAGTTCTTC	CASSAVSFRDVPGAGYNEQFF
TRBJ1-5	.	TRBV19	TRBD1	TGTGCCAGTAGTAGAGGGACAGGGGGACATCAGCCCCAGCATTTT	CASSRGTGGHQPQHF
TRBJ1-1	once	TRBV18	TRBD1	TGTGCCAGCTCAGATCAGGGGGCGCGGAACACTGAAGCTTTCTTT	CASSDQGARNTEAFF
TRBJ2-2	.	TRBV28	.	TGTGCCAGCAGCCGCCGCCAACTCACCGGGGAGCTGTTTTTT	CASSRRQLTGELFF
TRBJ2-2	.	TRBV7-9	.	TGTGCCAGCAGCTTTTGGGGGAGTACCGGGGAGCTGTTTTTT	CASSFWGSTGELFF
TRBJ1-2	.	TRBV18	.	TGTGCCAGCTCACCAGGCAGCTACTCTAACTATGGCTACACCTTC	CASSPGSYSNYGYTF
TRBJ2-5	.	TRBV5-6	.	TGTGCCAGCAGCGGGAGCCTAGCCCCTCGTAGAGAGACCCAGTACTTC	CASSGSLAPRRETQYF
TRBJ2-1	.	TRBV4-1	TRBD2	TGCGCCAGCAGCCAAGACGCCCTCACTAGCGGGGATGAGCAGTTCTTC	CASSQDALTSGDEQFF
TRBJ1-2	.	TRBV6-5	.	TGTGCCAGCAGCAAAACAGGGCCCTATGGCTACACCTTC	CASSKTGPYGYTF
TRBJ1-1	.	TRBV2	TRBD1	TGTGCCAGCAGGGACAGGACAGGGGGCTTCTTAGCTGAAGCTTTCTTT	CASRDRTGGFLAEAFF
TRBJ2-5	.	TRBV18	.	TGTGCCAGCTCACCCCGGGGCCAAGGCGGGACCCAGTACTTC	CASSPRGQGGTQYF
TRBJ2-7	.	TRBV28	.	TGTGCCAGCAGTGTCTCGGGACAATTCTACGAGCAGTACTTC	CASSVSGQFYEQYF
TRBJ2-3	.	TRBV6-5	TRBD2	TGTGCCAGCAGTTCAGGACTAGCGGGGACAGATACGCAGTATTTT	CASSSGLAGTDTQYF
TRBJ1-1	once	TRBV7-9	.	TGTGCCAGCAGCTCACAGGCGGTGAACACTGAAGCTTTCTTT	CASSSQAVNTEAFF
TRBJ1-2	.	TRBV27	.	TGTGCCAGCAGTTTAGCCGGCCGCCGGGGTTCAAAGTGGAACTATGGCTACACCTTC	CASSLAGRRGSKWNYGYTF
TRBJ2-3	few	TRBV4-1	.	TGCGCCAGCAGCCACGACGCTCAAGCCCTGCGGGGAGATACGCAGTATTTT	CASSHDAQALRGDTQYF
TRBJ2-5	.	TRBV29-1	.	TGCAGCGTTGATTCTCGGGGGACCCAGTACTTC	CSVDSRGTQYF
TRBJ1-6	.	TRBV6-5	.	TGTGCCAGCACCGATTCCTGGACAGATAATTCACCCCTCCACTTT	CASTDSWTDNSPLHF
TRBJ1-1	.	TRBV6-5	.	TGTGCCAGCAGTTACTCGAGGCAGCATACTGAAGCTTTCTTT	CASSYSRQHTEAFF
TRBJ1-4	.	TRBV18	TRBD1	TGTGCCAGCTCACCACGCGCAGGGGGCTACATCACAACTAATGAAAAACTGTTTTTT	CASSPRAGGYITTNEKLFF
TRBJ2-3	.	TRBV5-4	TRBD2	TGTGCCAGCAGCTTGGGACTAGCGGGAGTTGATACGCAGTATTTT	CASSLGLAGVDTQYF
TRBJ1-3	.	TRBV6-5	.	TGTGCCAGCAGTTACGGGGGGCTTGCTGGAAACACCATATATTTT	CASSYGGLAGNTIYF
TRBJ1-2	.	TRBV6-1	.	TGTGCCATACCGGACAGCGACTATGGCTACACCTTC	CAIPDSDYGYTF
TRBJ2-1	.	TRBV5-1	.	TGCGCCAGCAGCTTCCCTCCGTGGACACGCGAGTACAATGAGCAGTTCTTC	CASSFPPWTREYNEQFF
TRBJ2-2	few	TRBV5-4	TRBD1	TGTGCCAGCAGGAAGACAGGGGCGAGGACCGGGGAGCTGTTTTTT	CASRKTGARTGELFF
TRBJ2-1	once	TRBV29-1	TRBD2	TGCAGCGTCCCGGGACTAGCGGGAGGGTTTTCCTACAATGAGCAGTTCTTC	CSVPGLAGGFSYNEQFF
TRBJ2-3	.	TRBV29-1	.	TGCAGCGTTGAAGAGGGGGGTGATACGCAGTATTTT	CSVEEGGDTQYF
TRBJ1-3	.	TRBV5-4	.	TGTGCCAGTTCCTTAGGGTTCGGAAACACCATATATTTT	CASSLGFGNTIYF
TRBJ1-4	once	TRBV6-1	.	TGTGCCAGCAGGGGGTGGACGGCAAAGAATGAAAAACTGTTTTTT	CASRGWTAKNEKLFF
TRBJ2-5	.	TRBV29-1	TRBD1	TGCAGCGTTGAATTGGTCAGGGGGCTCCAAGAGACCCAGTACTTC	CSVELVRGLQETQYF
TRBJ2-1	.	TRBV5-1	TRBD1	TGCGCCAGCAGCGCCAGGGGGCTCAATGAGCAGTTCTTC	CASSARGLNEQFF
TRBJ1-2	.	TRBV27	.	TGTGCCAGCAAAGGGCAGGGGAAGGTCAACTATGGCTACACCTTC	CASKGQGKVNYGYTF
TRBJ1-1	.	TRBV5-1	TRBD1	TGCGCCAGCAGCTTGGGGACAGGGAGTAACACTGAAGCTTTCTTT	CASSLGTGSNTEAFF